This T cell receptor (beta chain) was captured in a study of CD8 T cells in ankylosing spondylitis. Study findings and constraints: There was reportedly significant enrichment of clones that were disease-linked in matched ankylosing spondylitis synovial fluid. A TCR beta motif of under ten highly homologous variants appeared characteristic of ankylosing spondylitis blood.

The V segment lost 8 bases and the J segment 9 bases; nucleotides outside the gene matches: 20. Germline CDR1 MNHEY, CDR2 SVGEGT. The CDR3 spans 16 residues. The TCR beta libraries were generated through quantitative 5'-RACE incorporating molecular barcodes. TCRdb analysed the 5' RACE reads with MiXCR anew, one entry per CDR3 protein. Of about 460,000 distinct CDR3 sequences listed, 5.3% were seen once; the top ten hold around 3.5%. The table lists this clonotype with a few counts. Its cognate antigen is unknown. The chain employs TRBV6-2 or TRBV6-3 and TRBJ2-5, with TRBD1 identical over 8 bases. Sequencing was performed on blood, either unsorted or a sorted T cell fraction (not recorded which). The TCR originated in a male donor with ankylosing spondylitis. CDR3: CASAYSPGGLPTSQYF. CDR3 DNA sequence: TGTGCCAGCGCCTACTCCCCAGGGGGCCTCCCTACATCCCAGTACTTC.